These T cell receptor beta chains were read from a single sample in a study of cytomegalovirus exposure and HLA in healthy donors. Profiling relied on immunoSEQ multiplex PCR, and the TCRdb table lists in-frame clones only, not all of them. Of around 200,000 clones in the sample, over 80% were seen once. The sample consisted of PBMCs. The origin of the receptors is a man between 45 and 60 years old in good health and CMV-seronegative. CDR3s include the opening cysteine and the closing phenylalanine or tryptophan. D genes are given only for firm matches. Clone size is stated in some rows and not others, as once, few, many or a class when expanded.

clone_size	d_call	j_call	v_call	cdr3_aa	cdr3_nt
-	TRBD1	TRBJ1-2	TRBV4-1	CASSQAGDRGRYGYTF	TGCGCCAGCAGCCAAGCTGGGGACAGGGGGCGATATGGCTACACCTTC
-	TRBD1	TRBJ2-7	TRBV5-1	CASSLVPTLRTGGVSYEQYF	TGCGCCAGCAGCTTGGTCCCAACCCTACGGACAGGGGGCGTTTCGTACGAGCAGTACTTC
-	TRBD1	TRBJ2-3	TRBV19	CASRDRGASGTDTQYF	TGTGCCAGTAGGGACAGGGGGGCCTCTGGCACAGATACGCAGTATTTT
-	TRBD2	TRBJ2-3	TRBV14	CASSDTAGGTDTQYF	TGTGCCAGCAGCGACACCGCGGGGGGCACAGATACGCAGTATTTT
few	-	TRBJ1-4	TRBV2	CASSTGTVFF	TGTGCCAGCAGTACGGGTACGGTGTTTTTT
-	-	TRBJ2-1	TRBV25-1	CASSAITGYNEQFF	TGTGCCAGCAGTGCGATTACAGGTTACAATGAGCAGTTCTTC
once	-	TRBJ2-7	TRBV5-4	CASRGRVYEQYF	TGTGCCAGCAGGGGCAGGGTGTACGAGCAGTACTTC
once	-	TRBJ2-3	TRBV28	CASSFSNTDTQYF	TGTGCCAGCAGTTTCAGTAACACAGATACGCAGTATTTT
-	TRBD2	TRBJ2-7	TRBV9	CASSVLAGISYEQYF	TGTGCCAGCAGCGTACTAGCGGGTATCTCCTACGAGCAGTACTTC
-	TRBD1	TRBJ1-4	TRBV7-6	CASSLARGRQPEKLFF	TGTGCCAGCAGCTTAGCAAGGGGGCGGCAACCTGAAAAACTGTTTTTT
-	-	TRBJ2-1	TRBV25-1	CASLPRGNSYNEQFF	TGTGCCAGCCTCCCACGGGGGAACTCCTACAATGAGCAGTTCTTC
few	TRBD1	TRBJ2-7	TRBV7-9	CASSGRPGTASYEQYF	TGTGCCAGCAGCGGACGGCCCGGGACAGCATCCTACGAGCAGTACTTC
-	TRBD1	TRBJ1-3	TRBV18	CASSSFDRGAASGNTIYF	TGTGCCAGCTCATCGTTTGACAGGGGTGCAGCCTCTGGAAACACCATATATTTT
-	TRBD1	TRBJ1-1	TRBV28	CASRIDRGRDEAFF	TGTGCCAGCAGGATCGACAGGGGGCGGGATGAAGCTTTCTTT
-	TRBD2	TRBJ2-1	TRBV5-1	CASEQGTSGTLYNEQFF	TGCGCCAGCGAACAGGGAACTAGCGGGACCCTCTACAATGAGCAGTTCTTC
-	-	TRBJ1-4	TRBV5-8	CASSPGRAGAATNEKLFF	TGTGCCAGCAGCCCTGGGAGGGCAGGCGCCGCAACTAATGAAAAACTGTTTTTT
-	-	TRBJ1-1	TRBV4-1	CASSLSRANTEAFF	TGCGCCAGCAGCCTAAGCAGGGCCAACACTGAAGCTTTCTTT
-	TRBD2	TRBJ2-2	TRBV7-3	CASSLTLAGAAGELFF	TGTGCCAGCAGCTTAACCCTAGCGGGAGCGGCCGGGGAGCTGTTTTTT
-	-	TRBJ2-7	TRBV14	CASSDRSYEQYF	TGTGCCAGCAGCGACAGGTCCTACGAGCAGTACTTC
-	TRBD1	TRBJ1-6	TRBV9	CASSDGQGSNSPLHF	TGTGCCAGCAGCGATGGACAGGGGAGTAACTCACCCCTCCACTTT
-	TRBD1	TRBJ2-7	TRBV6-5	CASSSRTGGPYEQYF	TGTGCCAGCAGTTCGAGGACAGGGGGACCCTACGAGCAGTACTTC
-	TRBD1	TRBJ2-2	TRBV30	CAWVPTGYTGELFF	TGTGCCTGGGTACCGACAGGGTACACCGGGGAGCTGTTTTTT
-	TRBD1	TRBJ1-6	TRBV2	CASRPRDRGESPLHF	TGTGCCAGCAGACCCCGGGACAGGGGAGAATCACCCCTCCACTTT
once	-	TRBJ1-5	TRBV25-1	CASSRSNQPQHF	TGTGCCAGCAGCCGGAGCAATCAGCCCCAGCATTTT
-	TRBD1	TRBJ1-6	TRBV19	CASSRDRGDNSPLHF	TGTGCCAGTAGTCGGGACAGGGGGGATAATTCACCCCTCCACTTT
-	-	TRBJ1-2	TRBV6-5	CASSPTNYGYTF	TGTGCCAGCAGTCCCACTAACTATGGCTACACCTTC
-	-	TRBJ1-2	TRBV28	CASSLEQKSSGYTF	TGTGCCAGCAGTTTAGAACAGAAAAGTAGTGGCTACACCTTC
-	-	TRBJ2-5	TRBV10-3	CAISAGSETQYF	TGTGCCATCAGTGCCGGGAGTGAGACCCAGTACTTC
-	-	TRBJ1-3	TRBV28	CASSLTGPGNTIYF	TGTGCCAGCAGTTTAACAGGGCCCGGAAACACCATATATTTT
-	TRBD1	TRBJ1-2	TRBV6-5	CASTYRQGVNYGYTF	TGTGCCAGCACCTACCGACAGGGCGTTAACTATGGCTACACCTTC
-	-	TRBJ1-2	TRBV5-4	CASRPGDSVFDYGYTF	TGTGCCAGCAGACCGGGCGACAGTGTTTTCGACTATGGCTACACCTTC
-	-	TRBJ2-5	TRBV29-1	CSVGRRGYQETQYF	TGCAGCGTTGGGCGGAGAGGGTACCAAGAGACCCAGTACTTC
-	TRBD2	TRBJ2-1	TRBV2	CASSESGGFYNEQFF	TGTGCCAGCAGTGAAAGCGGGGGATTTTACAATGAGCAGTTCTTC
-	TRBD1	TRBJ2-1	TRBV6-1	CASSEKTGARNEQFF	TGTGCCAGCAGTGAAAAAACAGGGGCACGCAATGAGCAGTTCTTC
-	TRBD2	TRBJ2-1	TRBV9	CASSETSGDYNEQFF	TGTGCCAGCAGCGAGACTAGCGGAGACTACAATGAGCAGTTCTTC
-	-	TRBJ1-4	TRBV5-4	CASSRGIISPTNEKLFF	TGTGCCAGCAGCCGGGGGATCATAAGCCCAACTAATGAAAAACTGTTTTTT
-	TRBD2	TRBJ2-2	TRBV9	CASSVTRTSGRFGELFF	TGTGCCAGCAGCGTAACCCGGACTAGCGGGAGGTTCGGGGAGCTGTTTTTT
-	-	TRBJ2-7	TRBV19	CASSTTGVQSEQYF	TGTGCCAGTAGTACCACCGGGGTTCAGAGCGAGCAGTACTTC
-	-	TRBJ2-3	TRBV6-6	CASSRDRQDTQYF	TGTGCCAGCAGTCGCGACAGGCAGGATACGCAGTATTTT
-	-	TRBJ2-3	TRBV5-1	CASSSSDITDTQYF	TGCGCCAGCAGCTCCTCGGACATCACAGATACGCAGTATTTT
-	TRBD1	TRBJ1-5	TRBV28	CASSTTGEGSQPQHF	TGTGCCAGCAGTACGACAGGGGAGGGAAGTCAGCCCCAGCATTTT
-	-	TRBJ2-6	TRBV7-2	CASSYRAGANVLTF	TGTGCCAGCAGCTACAGGGCTGGGGCCAACGTCCTGACTTTC
-	-	TRBJ2-4	TRBV4-2	CASSQDKNIQHF	TGTGCCAGCAGCCAGGACAAAAACATTCAGCACTTC
-	-	TRBJ2-3	TRBV6-1	CASSVGPSGADTQYF	TGTGCCAGCAGTGTTGGACCCTCCGGGGCAGATACGCAGTATTTT
-	-	TRBJ1-5	TRBV4-1	CASSQDGAQPQHF	TGCGCCAGCAGCCAAGATGGGGCGCAGCCCCAGCATTTT
-	-	TRBJ1-2	TRBV2	CASSELGAYGYTF	TGTGCCAGCAGTGAATTGGGGGCCTATGGCTACACCTTC
-	TRBD1	TRBJ1-6	TRBV7-9	CSSRSTGNSPLHF	TGTTCCAGCAGATCGACAGGGAATTCACCCCTCCACTTT
-	TRBD1	TRBJ2-5	TRBV7-3	CASSRDSQETQYF	TGTGCCAGCAGCCGGGACAGCCAAGAGACCCAGTACTTC
-	-	TRBJ1-1	TRBV5-1	CASSGGGRVGRDTEAFF	TGCGCCAGCAGCGGGGGGGGCAGGGTGGGTAGGGACACTGAAGCTTTCTTT
-	-	TRBJ1-3	TRBV9	CASRGLSGNTIYF	TGTGCCAGCCGGGGGTTAAGTGGAAACACCATATATTTT
once	TRBD1	TRBJ1-2	TRBV4-1	CASSHPDRERSGYTF	TGCGCCAGCAGCCACCCGGACAGGGAAAGGTCGGGCTACACCTTC
-	TRBD2	TRBJ2-1	TRBV4-2	CASSQDPSGSPNEQFF	TGTGCCAGCAGCCAAGATCCCAGCGGGAGTCCCAATGAGCAGTTCTTC
-	-	TRBJ2-1	TRBV18	CASSSTSSSYNEQFF	TGTGCCAGCTCATCCACAAGTTCTTCCTACAATGAGCAGTTCTTC
-	TRBD1	TRBJ2-7	TRBV18	CASSKTGTGGHEQYF	TGTGCCAGCTCTAAAACCGGGACAGGGGGCCACGAGCAGTACTTC
-	-	TRBJ2-1	TRBV9	CASSVVGGPSSYNEQFF	TGTGCCAGCAGCGTAGTAGGGGGACCCTCCTCCTACAATGAGCAGTTCTTC
-	TRBD1	TRBJ2-1	TRBV7-9	CSSSFPTPTGGGEQFF	TGTTCCAGCAGCTTTCCAACACCGACAGGGGGTGGTGAGCAGTTCTTC
-	TRBD1	TRBJ2-7	TRBV2	CASRGTGKNEQYF	TGTGCCAGCAGAGGGACAGGGAAAAACGAGCAGTACTTC
-	-	TRBJ2-7	TRBV12-5	CASGREYEQYF	TGTGCTAGTGGTCGGGAGTACGAGCAGTACTTC
once	-	TRBJ1-1	TRBV9	CASSVSKGNPGANTEAFF	TGTGCCAGCAGCGTAAGCAAGGGGAACCCTGGCGCGAACACTGAAGCTTTCTTT